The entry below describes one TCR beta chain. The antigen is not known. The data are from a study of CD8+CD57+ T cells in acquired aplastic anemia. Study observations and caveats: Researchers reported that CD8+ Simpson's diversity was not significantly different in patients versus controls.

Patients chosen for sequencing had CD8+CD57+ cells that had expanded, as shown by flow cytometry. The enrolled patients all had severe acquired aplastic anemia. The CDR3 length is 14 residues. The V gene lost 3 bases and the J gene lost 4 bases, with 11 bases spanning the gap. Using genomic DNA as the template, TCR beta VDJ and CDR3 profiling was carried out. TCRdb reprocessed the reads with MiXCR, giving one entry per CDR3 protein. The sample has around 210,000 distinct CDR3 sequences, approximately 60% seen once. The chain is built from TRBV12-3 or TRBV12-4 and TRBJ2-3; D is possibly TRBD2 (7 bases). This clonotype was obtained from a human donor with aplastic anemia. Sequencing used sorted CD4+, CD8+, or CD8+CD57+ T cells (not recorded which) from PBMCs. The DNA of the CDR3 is TGTGCCAGCAGTTTGGAGGGGGGGGCAGATACGCAGTATTTT. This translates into CASSLEGGADTQYF.